The clone carrying this T cell receptor (beta chain) occurred a few times. Its specificity is not known. As handled by the study authors: A papillary thyroid cancer distant-metastasis classifier was built from CDR3 differences across clinicopathological groups. MiXCR reprocessed the PCR reads for TCRdb. The V and J calls and clone size come from TCRdb's table, not from the authors' own analysis. Among 53,000 or so clones listed, 20% to 25% were seen once. Germline V lookup: CDR1 MNHEY, CDR2 SVGEGT. The CDR3 covers 13 residues. Trimming removed 4 bases at V and 2 bases at J, with 8 bases between. The data were taken from a study of metastatic and nonmetastatic thyroid tumors. As for the study in general: Peripheral blood and tumor or nodule samples from malignant and benign thyroid patients were compared. General study results and limits: Reports indicated that malignant thyroid tumors showed significantly higher TCR beta diversity than benign nodules did, in blood and tumor.

Ahead of thyroid surgery, no patient had received treatment of any kind. The sequencing sample was made of blood. This chain links TRBV6-2 or TRBV6-3 with TRBJ2-5; TRBD1 might be the D (5 bases). The receptor comes from a female donor with papillary thyroid cancer or a benign thyroid nodule (not recorded which). Some clones in this sample may be carry-over from other donors' samples. CDR3 loop: CASSSTEQETQYF. CDR3 nucleotides: TGTGCCAGCAGTTCGACAGAACAAGAGACCCAGTACTTC.